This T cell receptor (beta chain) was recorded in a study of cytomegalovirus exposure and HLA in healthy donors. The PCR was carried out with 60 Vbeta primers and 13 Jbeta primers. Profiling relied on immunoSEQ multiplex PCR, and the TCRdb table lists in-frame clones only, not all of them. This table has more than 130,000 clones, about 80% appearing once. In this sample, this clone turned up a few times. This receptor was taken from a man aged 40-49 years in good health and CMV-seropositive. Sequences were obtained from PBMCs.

The DNA of the CDR3 is TGTGCCAGCAGCCCCCAGGGGGGCGGATACTATGGCTACACCTTC. Protein product: CASSPQGGGYYGYTF. J is TRBJ1-2 and V is TRBV9; TRBD1 matches at 7 bases. The length of the CDR3 is 15 residues. Losses at the gene ends were 4 bases for V and 3 bases for J; bases not matched to a gene: 9. CDR1 and CDR2 (germline): SGDLS, YYNGEE.